This is a list of T cell receptor beta chains from one sample in a study of shared clonotypes between healthy human individuals. The assay was immunoSEQ multiplex PCR, and TCRdb's table has in-frame clones only and misses some. The sample contains some 2.4 million clones, more than 85% of which appear only once. The sample consisted of naive CD4+ T cells from PBMCs. The receptors come from a man aged 18 to 29 in good health. Some clones in this sample may be carry-over from other donors' samples. CDR3s include the opening cysteine and the closing phenylalanine or tryptophan. Some rows have no size entry. The others give once, few or many, or a class for an expanded clone.

size	J	V	CDR3
-	TRBJ2-1	TRBV7-3	CASSPQGLVGHEQFF
few	TRBJ1-1	TRBV7-9	CASSLDGTEAFF
-	TRBJ1-1	TRBV11-2	CASSFPGGATEAFF
-	TRBJ2-3	TRBV6-5	CASSSRDRGTDTQYF
-	TRBJ1-5	TRBV7-8	CASSLEQEFQPQHF
-	TRBJ1-2	TRBV6-1	CATVDRANYGYTF
-	TRBJ2-1	TRBV28	CASSVPTGVNEQFF
few	TRBJ1-1	TRBV12-5	CASGLQPGAPAFF
-	TRBJ2-3	TRBV7-9	CASSLGLAIEVDTQYF
-	TRBJ1-3	TRBV5-5	CASSLYPPTSGNTIYF
-	TRBJ2-1	TRBV18	CASSRGLLNEQFF
-	TRBJ2-7	TRBV7-7	CASSKPGTGPEQYF
-	TRBJ2-7	TRBV28	CASRTGPGYEQYF
-	TRBJ2-7	TRBV5-1	CASSRGQGSSYEQYF
-	TRBJ2-5	TRBV5-6	CASSLVGAPGETQYF
-	TRBJ1-1	TRBV4-1	CASSQGATRNTEAFF
few	TRBJ2-3	TRBV2	CASSGQGGTDTQYF